This TCR beta chain emerged from a study of blood T cells in healthy people across ages. Whole-study results and caveats: CMV status of donors was unknown, possibly confounding expanded clonotype changes.

Through a sample-barcoded 5' primer and a J-beta primer mix, a second PCR was run for roughly 6 to 11 cycles. Every single cDNA molecule received a tag from a template-switch adaptor with 12 random nucleotides. TCRdb analysed the 5' RACE reads with MiXCR anew, one entry per CDR3 protein. The table has some 940,000 distinct CDR3 sequences, about 27% seen once. Comments on this clonotype: Antigen specificity is unknown.

CDR1 and CDR2 (germline): SNHLY, FYNNEI. V dropped 3 bases and J dropped 1; count of bases not matched to a gene: 7. CDR3 length equals 16 residues. This sample was also put to use in a study of T cells of mothers and their children. That study reports: The people who donated were a few healthy Caucasian mothers and their six children. Not a single persistent microchimeric T cell clone was detected.

This receptor was identified in a woman aged 40 to 50 in good health. The V gene is TRBV2, the J gene TRBJ2-5, with TRBD2 identical over 8 bases. The sample taken for sequencing was blood. CDR3 sequence (DNA): TGTGCCAGCAGTGATAGCTTAGCGGGGCCCCAAGAGACCCAGTACTTC. This encodes CASSDSLAGPQETQYF.